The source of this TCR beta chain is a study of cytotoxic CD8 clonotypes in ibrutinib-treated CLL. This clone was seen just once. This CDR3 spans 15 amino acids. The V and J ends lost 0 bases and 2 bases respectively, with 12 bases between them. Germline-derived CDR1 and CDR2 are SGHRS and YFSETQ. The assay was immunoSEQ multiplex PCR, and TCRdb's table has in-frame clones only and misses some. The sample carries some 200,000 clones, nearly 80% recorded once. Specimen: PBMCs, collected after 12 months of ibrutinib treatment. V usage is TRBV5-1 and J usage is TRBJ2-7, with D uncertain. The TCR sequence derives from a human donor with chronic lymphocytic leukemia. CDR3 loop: CASSLGIDGTYEQYF. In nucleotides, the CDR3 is TGCGCCAGCAGCTTGGGGATAGACGGTACCTACGAGCAGTACTTC.